Below, 18 T cell receptor beta chains from the same sample are listed, as sequenced in a study of blood T cells in healthy people across ages. A second roughly 7 to 11 cycle PCR used barcoded and J-beta primers. Each CDR3 protein is one row after TCRdb ran MiXCR on the 5' RACE reads. The table has some 1,800,000 distinct CDR3 sequences, 30% to 40% seen once; the top ten hold under 25%. The source material was blood. These receptors were collected from a human donor in good health.

This clonotype was detected only a few times. The chain is built from TRBV29-1 and TRBJ2-1; D might be TRBD1 or TRBD2, each matching 5 bases. The germline V gene encodes CDR1 SQVTM and CDR2 ANQGSEA. Between the trimmed V and J ends, which lost 6 bases and 0 bases, there was a span of 12 bases. The CDR3 has 14 residues. The CDR3 nucleotides are TGCAGCGTACCCCCCGGGGCCTCCTACAATGAGCAGTTCTTC. This encodes CSVPPGASYNEQFF.

The chain uses TRBV9 and TRBJ2-1; 15 bases agree with TRBD2. The CDR3 is made up of 21 amino acids. Losses at the gene ends were 4 bases for V and 4 bases for J; bases not matched to a gene: 18. Germline V CDR1 and CDR2: SGDLS, YYNGEE. CDR3 protein: CASSTPYGAWTSGGEYNEQFF. CDR3 bases: TGTGCCAGCAGCACCCCTTACGGAGCATGGACTAGCGGGGGGGAATACAATGAGCAGTTCTTC. Using reference TRBV9 and TRBJ2-1 for the parts outside the CDR3, the full variable domain is DSGVTQTPKHLITATGQRVTLRCSPRSGDLSVYWYQQSLDQGLQFLIQYYNGEERAKGNILERFSAQQFPDLHSELNLSSLELGDSALYFCASSTPYGAWTSGGEYNEQFFGPGTRLTVL.

The V call is TRBV20-1, the J call TRBJ2-1; 7 bases map to TRBD2. The germline V gene encodes CDR1 DFQATT and CDR2 SNEGSKA (reference sequence). This CDR3 has 14 residues. The ends lost 3 bases at V and 10 bases at J; junction bases unmatched: 12. The CDR3 DNA reads as TGCAGTGCTAGGGGAGGGACCGACCCGGGGGAGCAGTTCTTC. It codes for CSARGGTDPGEQFF.

This clonotype was recorded a few times. Relative to the germline gene, one junction end is altered; a read error may explain this. This chain joins TRBV10-3 and TRBJ2-5, with 8 bases that match TRBD2. From germline, CDR1 is ENHRY and CDR2 SYGVKD. The CDR3 is made up of 16 amino acids. The CDR3 region is CATQGWERGNEETQCF. The CDR3 DNA follows: TGTGCCACCCAAGGGTGGGAGCGGGGGAACGAAGAGACCCAGTGCTTC.

Remarks on this clonotype: Relative to the germline gene, one junction end is altered; a read error may explain this. This sequence joins TRBV7-2 and TRBJ1-6; D gene uncertain. This CDR3 is built from 16 residues. Germline V gene sequence: CDR1 SGHTA, CDR2 FQGNSA. Here the CDR3 DNA reads TGTGCCAGCAGCTTCTATAAGAGTAGCCATAATTCACCCATCCACTTT. Translation gives CASSFYKSSHNSPIHF.

This chain connects TRBV6-2 or TRBV6-3 to TRBJ1-1, with 11 bases fitting TRBD1. The CDR3 has 16 amino acids. CDR1 is MNHEY and CDR2 is SVGEGT in the germline V gene. V dropped 6 bases and J dropped 0; count of bases not matched to a gene: 6. The CDR3 nucleotides are TGTGCCAGCAGGAGACGGACAGGGGGCATGAACACTGAAGCTTTCTTT. Translation: CASRRRTGGMNTEAFF.

The chain couples TRBV6-2 or TRBV6-3 to TRBJ2-3; no reliable D call. V dropped 4 bases and J dropped 2 bases, with 10 bases sitting between them. Germline CDR1 MNHEY, CDR2 SVGEGT. This CDR3 has 14 residues. CDR3 region: CASSWSGPTDTQYF. CDR3 coding DNA: TGTGCCAGCAGTTGGTCAGGCCCCACAGATACGCAGTATTTT.

Many counts were recorded for this clonotype. The chain joins TRBV24-1 to TRBJ2-6; tentative D call: TRBD2 (6 bases). V was clipped by 5 bases and J by 0 bases, with 16 bases between them. The CDR3 is 18 residues long. Per the germline V gene, CDR1 is KGHDR and CDR2 is SFDVKD. The CDR3 sequence is CATSVGGNLDSGANVLTF. The DNA of the CDR3 is TGTGCCACCAGTGTTGGGGGGAACTTAGACTCTGGGGCCAACGTCCTGACTTTC.

The rearrangement uses TRBV29-1 and TRBJ1-2; 7 positions agree with TRBD1. The trim removed 0 bases at V and 0 bases at J, leaving 13 bases unmatched. The length of the CDR3 is 18 residues. Germline CDR1 SQVTM, CDR2 ANQGSEA. The CDR3 loop reads CSVEDPYRGGVANYGYTF. CDR3 nucleotides: TGCAGCGTTGAAGATCCTTACAGGGGAGGAGTTGCTAACTATGGCTACACCTTC.

The chain combines TRBV9 with TRBJ2-7, with 8 bases fitting TRBD1. The trim removed 0 bases at V and 2 bases at J, leaving 4 bases unmatched. Germline V gene sequence: CDR1 SGDLS, CDR2 YYNGEE. This CDR3 region has 15 residues. The CDR3 region is CASSVGQGSPYEQYF. DNA for the CDR3: TGTGCCAGCAGCGTAGGACAGGGGAGTCCCTACGAGCAGTACTTC.

This clonotype has just a few counts. The rearrangement links TRBV5-1 to TRBJ2-3, with 8 bases that match TRBD2. The CDR3 loop spans 16 amino acids. The junction had 7 bases not matched to a gene; V was cut back by 0 bases and J by 4 bases. Germline-derived CDR1 and CDR2 are SGHRS and YFSETQ. CDR3 residues: CASSLAALAESDTQYF. CDR3 in DNA: TGCGCCAGCAGCTTGGCGGCACTAGCGGAGTCAGATACGCAGTATTTT.

V and J are TRBV6-1 and TRBJ1-2; a possible D gene is TRBD1 (6 bases). Germline assignment: CDR1 MNHNS and CDR2 SASEGT. V lost 5 bases and J lost 8, with 12 bases in between. The CDR3 contains 12 residues. CDR3 sequence reads: CASSPNREGYTF. The DNA for the CDR3 is TGTGCCAGCAGTCCAAACAGGGAAGGCTACACCTTC.

A few counts support this clonotype. In DNA, the CDR3 is TGCAGTGCTGGGCCGGCTAGCGGATACAATGAGCAGTTCTTC. Translating it yields CSAGPASGYNEQFF. The rearrangement links TRBV20-1 to TRBJ2-1; 7 positions agree with TRBD2. The V and J ends lost 5 bases and 4 bases, in that order; junction bases with no gene match: 8. This CDR3 has 14 amino acids. Germline V gene sequence: CDR1 DFQATT, CDR2 SNEGSKA (reference sequence).

The chain is built from TRBV28 and TRBJ2-5; 7 nucleotides align to TRBD2. V lost 6 bases, J lost 4 bases, and 8 bases stayed unmatched. This CDR3 is 14 amino acids long. Per the germline V gene, CDR1 is MDHEN and CDR2 is SYDVKM. The CDR3 DNA sequence: TGTGCCAGCAGCCCTGGGGGGGTTGGAGAGACCCAGTACTTC. Protein: CASSPGGVGETQYF.

The CDR3 reads CASSPNSGAGEETQYF. DNA of the CDR3: TGTGCCAGCAGTCCCAACTCCGGGGCAGGAGAAGAGACCCAGTACTTC. V and J are TRBV12-3 or TRBV12-4 and TRBJ2-7; D may match TRBD1 or TRBD2 (5 bases each). TRBJ2-5 explains the end of the DNA better; the J call may be wrong. The CDR3 extends over 16 amino acids.

This sequence joins TRBV4-1 and TRBJ2-5, with 8 bases matching TRBD2. Germline CDR1 reads MGHRA; CDR2 reads YSYEKL. The junction had 13 bases not matched to a gene; V was cut back by 0 bases and J by 10 bases. The CDR3 length is 16 residues. The CDR3 loop reads CASSQEEGLVLKIQYF. For the CDR3, the DNA is TGCGCCAGCAGCCAAGAAGAGGGACTAGTGTTGAAGATCCAGTACTTC.

This rearrangement joins TRBV5-1 to TRBJ2-4; TRBD1 aligns across 11 bases. V trimming: 4 bases; J trimming: 6 bases; junction bases outside the gene matches: 6. This CDR3 is 15 amino acids long. The germline CDR1 and CDR2 sequences are SGHRS and YFSETQ. The CDR3 nucleotides are TGCGCCAGCAGCCAGGGACAGGGGGAGATAAACATTCAGTACTTC. Protein sequence: CASSQGQGEINIQYF.

The V gene is TRBV5-5, the J gene TRBJ1-5, with TRBD1 matching over 7 bases. The germline V gene encodes CDR1 SGHKS and CDR2 YYEKEE (reference sequence). The CDR3 runs to 16 residues. V was clipped by 5 bases and J by 3 bases; unmatched bases: 11. The CDR3 bases are TGTGCCAGCAGTACGTGGTACAGGGGTAACAATCAGCCCCAGCATTTT. Its translation: CASSTWYRGNNQPQHF.